The next 23 T cell receptor beta chains were all read from a single sample in a study of technical replicates of blood from several donors. Sequencing was performed with immunoSEQ multiplex PCR; in TCRdb, only in-frame clones are kept and a portion is missing. Here the sample spans some 75,000 clones, 90% to 98% being singletons. Input material: T cells isolated from PBMCs. The source is a human donor in good health.

The chain has TRBV29-1 and TRBJ1-5; no clear D. The CDR3 runs 12 residues. In germline, CDR1 is SQVTM, CDR2 ANQGSEA. V shed 5 bases and J shed 3 bases, with 8 bases lying between them. The CDR3 is CSVIINNQPQHF. As DNA, the CDR3 is TGCAGCGTTATAATAAACAATCAGCCCCAGCATTTT.

The rearrangement links TRBV2 to TRBJ1-4, with 8 bases lining up with TRBD1. CDR1 is SNHLY, CDR2 FYNNEI, per germline. The CDR3 contains 15 residues. The V segment lost 8 bases and the J segment 4 bases; nucleotides outside the gene matches: 9. DNA of the CDR3: TGTGCCAGCCTGCCCGCTACAGGGGGTAATGAAAAACTGTTTTTT. Translated, it gives CASLPATGGNEKLFF.

This clone has just one count. The V call is TRBV28, the J call TRBJ1-1, with TRBD1 matching 8 bases. The V and J ends lost 5 bases and 7 bases, in that order; junction bases with no gene match: 12. The germline V gene encodes CDR1 MDHEN and CDR2 SYDVKM. This CDR3 has 15 residues. This CDR3 is CASSVSTGGEGEAFF. The CDR3 DNA sequence: TGTGCCAGCAGTGTCTCAACAGGGGGAGAAGGTGAAGCTTTCTTT.

The J gene is TRBJ2-3, the V gene TRBV6-6; 8 positions match TRBD1. CDR1 MNHNY and CDR2 SVGAGI come from the germline V gene (reference sequence). CDR3 length: 14 residues. Trimming removed 5 bases from V and 4 bases from J; junction bases left unmatched: 5. CDR3 amino acids: CASSLRDRPDTQYF. CDR3 nucleotide sequence: TGTGCCAGCAGTCTACGGGACAGGCCAGATACGCAGTATTTT.

The rearrangement uses TRBV7-2 and TRBJ1-4, with 7 nucleotides matching TRBD1. From germline, CDR1 is SGHTA and CDR2 FQGNSA. J gave up 7 bases and V 5 bases, and 13 bases lay outside the gene matches. There are 16 residues in the CDR3. In DNA form, the CDR3 reads TGTGCCAGCAGCAGCCCCCGAGACAGGGTTGGTGAAAAACTGTTTTTT. Protein sequence: CASSSPRDRVGEKLFF.

The chain has TRBV6-1 and TRBJ2-2; TRBD1 matches at 7 bases. CDR1 is MNHNS and CDR2 is SASEGT in the germline V gene. The J segment lost 5 bases and the V segment lost 6 bases, leaving 3 bases of the junction unmatched. The CDR3 has 13 amino acids. The DNA for the CDR3 is TGTGCCAGCAGCCAGACAGGGACCGGGGAGCTGTTTTTT. Protein: CASSQTGTGELFF.

The chain is built from TRBV9 and TRBJ2-1; maybe TRBD2 (6 bases). Germline CDR1 is SGDLS and CDR2 is YYNGEE. The V and J ends lost 0 bases and 3 bases respectively, with 13 bases between them. The CDR3 totals 16 residues. CDR3: CASSVDTGTVYNEQFF. CDR3 DNA: TGTGCCAGCAGCGTAGACACCGGGACTGTCTACAATGAGCAGTTCTTC.

The gene calls are TRBV15 and TRBJ1-1; tentatively, D is TRBD1 (6 bases). Germline V gene sequence: CDR1 LNHNV, CDR2 YYDKDF (reference sequence). This CDR3 has 14 residues. Trimming took off 3 bases at V and 11 bases at J, with 19 bases between the two ends. In DNA form, the CDR3 reads TGTGCCACCAGCAGGCAGGGGACCAGTAAATATGCTTTCTTT. Translated: CATSRQGTSKYAFF.

The genes are TRBV7-9 and TRBJ2-6; weak D call: TRBD2 (5 bases). The germline V gene encodes CDR1 SEHNR and CDR2 FQNEAQ (reference sequence). Between the trimmed V and J ends, which lost 5 bases and 2 bases, there was a span of 13 bases. CDR3 size: 16 residues. CDR3 protein: CASSLYAGTGANVLTF. The CDR3 nucleotides read TGTGCCAGCAGCCTTTATGCGGGTACTGGGGCCAACGTCCTGACTTTC.

In its sample, this clone was seen once. V is TRBV9 and J is TRBJ2-2, with TRBD2 identical over 16 bases. There are 19 residues in the CDR3. V lost 4 bases to trimming and J lost 7 bases; unmatched junction nucleotides: 13. Per germline, CDR1 SGDLS and CDR2 YYNGEE. In DNA form, the CDR3 reads TGTGCCAGCAGCAAAACCGGGACTAGCGGGAGGGGGGTGAGCGGGGAGCTGTTTTTT. Amino acids: CASSKTGTSGRGVSGELFF.

The rearrangement joins TRBV19 to TRBJ1-1; D is possibly TRBD1 (6 bases). The CDR3 has 14 amino acids. Germline loops: CDR1 LNHDA, CDR2 SQIVND (reference sequence). Trimming removed 2 bases from V and 5 bases from J, with 12 bases in between. CDR3 in DNA: TGTGCCAGTAGTATATCCAGGGGAAGGACTGAAGCTTTCTTT. Translation gives CASSISRGRTEAFF.

The chain combines TRBV19 with TRBJ2-4, with TRBD2 identical over 7 bases. Germline trimming cut 6 bases from V and 9 bases from J; bases unmatched to any gene: 11. This CDR3 has 14 residues. Germline CDR1 reads LNHDA; CDR2 reads SQIVND (reference sequence). CDR3 residues: CASSLPMGGSIQYF. CDR3 sequence (DNA): TGTGCCAGTAGCCTCCCAATGGGAGGGAGCATTCAGTACTTC.

This chain uses TRBV6-6 with TRBJ2-7; possible D gene TRBD1, 6 bases. CDR1 MNHNY and CDR2 SVGAGI come from the germline V gene (reference sequence). The CDR3 loop spans 13 amino acids. V was trimmed by 6 bases and J by 3 bases, leaving 12 bases between them. DNA of the CDR3: TGTGCCAGCAGAGGAGGACAGAACTACGAGCAGTACTTC. Translation: CASRGGQNYEQYF.

This clone qualifies as medium-sized (0.01 to 0.1%). The CDR3 sequence: CASSPLQGYAGELFF. DNA for the CDR3: TGTGCCAGCAGTCCCCTACAGGGTTATGCCGGGGAGCTGTTTTTT. The gene calls are TRBV6-1 and TRBJ2-2; TRBD1 is a possible D gene (6 bases). Germline V lookup: CDR1 MNHNS, CDR2 SASEGT. Trimming took 5 bases from V and 6 from J, leaving 16 bases between them. The CDR3 consists of 15 residues.

This chain joins TRBV27 and TRBJ1-1; maybe TRBD1 (5 bases). The V gene's germline CDR1 is MNHEY and CDR2 SMNVEV (reference sequence). V lost 3 bases and J lost 5, with 10 bases in between. The CDR3 has 13 residues. CDR3 residues: CASSLGLETEAFF. DNA for the CDR3: TGTGCCAGCAGTTTGGGACTAGAGACTGAAGCTTTCTTT.

The V gene is TRBV30, the J gene TRBJ1-5, with D possibly being TRBD1 (6 bases). The CDR3 is 13 residues long. V was cut by 5 bases and J by 2 bases, with 10 bases left in between. The germline CDR1 and CDR2 sequences are GTSNPN and SVGIG (reference sequence). CDR3 region: CAWGAGGNQPQHF. CDR3 nucleotide sequence: TGTGCCTGGGGAGCAGGGGGCAATCAGCCCCAGCATTTT.

The V gene is TRBV9, the J gene TRBJ2-7; 7 bases match TRBD1. Trimming took 3 bases from V and 2 from J; bases not matched to a gene: 8. The CDR3 has 15 amino acids. Germline CDR1 and CDR2: SGDLS and YYNGEE. The DNA of the CDR3 is TGTGCCAGCAGCGGGATCGGCACAGGGGCCTACGAGCAGTACTTC. Its translation is CASSGIGTGAYEQYF.

The chain couples TRBV27 to TRBJ2-3; the match to TRBD2 covers 7 bases. Germline V lookup: CDR1 MNHEY, CDR2 SMNVEV (reference sequence). This CDR3 contains 16 residues. V lost 0 bases, J lost 4 bases, and 7 bases stayed unmatched. In DNA, the CDR3 is TGTGCCAGCAGTTTATCTTGGCGGGAGAGGCCAGATACGCAGTATTTT. This translates into CASSLSWRERPDTQYF.

V is TRBV5-1 and J is TRBJ1-2; D uncertain. The CDR3 has 13 residues. V was trimmed by 4 bases and J by 1 base, leaving 8 bases between them. CDR1 and CDR2 (germline): SGHRS, YFSETQ. This chain's CDR3 is CASSPTSNYGYTF. DNA of the CDR3: TGCGCCAGCAGCCCGACAAGTAACTATGGCTACACCTTC.

The chain employs TRBV5-1 and TRBJ2-3; TRBD2 matches at 7 bases. The CDR3 covers 17 residues. The V and J ends lost 9 bases and 5 bases, in that order; junction bases with no gene match: 21. Germline lookup yields CDR1 SGHRS and CDR2 YFSETQ. The CDR3 here is CATSLAGVAPGGDTQYF. In DNA form, the CDR3 reads TGCGCCACCTCTTTAGCGGGCGTGGCCCCGGGGGGAGATACGCAGTATTTT. Using reference TRBV5-1 and TRBJ2-3 for the parts outside the CDR3, the full variable domain is KAGVTQTPRYLIKTRGQQVTLSCSPISGHRSVSWYQQTPGQGLQFLFEYFSETQRNKGNFPGRFSGRQFSNSRSEMNVSTLELGDSALYLCATSLAGVAPGGDTQYFGPGTRLTVL.

The chain joins TRBV6-5 to TRBJ2-7; 11 nucleotides match TRBD1. Germline V gives CDR1 MNHEY, CDR2 SVGAGI. Trimming took 4 bases from V and 4 from J; bases not matched to a gene: 3. The CDR3 has 14 amino acids. DNA of the CDR3: TGTGCCAGCAGTTCACGGGACAGGGGGTACGAGCAGTACTTC. Translated, it gives CASSSRDRGYEQYF.

The CDR3 reads CASSSGLAGAGSGTDTQYF. Here the CDR3 DNA reads TGTGCCAGCTCATCCGGACTAGCGGGAGCTGGTTCGGGAACAGATACGCAGTATTTT. This sequence joins TRBV18 and TRBJ2-3; 13 nucleotides match TRBD2. V lost 5 bases to trimming and J lost 3 bases; unmatched junction nucleotides: 14. The germline CDR1 and CDR2 sequences are KGHSH and LQKENI. This CDR3 region has 19 residues.

This rearrangement joins TRBV7-2 to TRBJ2-1, with D tentatively TRBD2 (5 bases). Trimming shortened V by 3 bases and J by 3 bases, and 15 bases separated the two germline ends. The CDR3 has 16 residues. Per the germline V gene, CDR1 is SGHTA and CDR2 is FQGNSA. The CDR3 sequence is CASSFAGRVGYNEQFF. In DNA, the CDR3 is TGTGCCAGCAGCTTTGCTGGGCGGGTGGGCTACAATGAGCAGTTCTTC.